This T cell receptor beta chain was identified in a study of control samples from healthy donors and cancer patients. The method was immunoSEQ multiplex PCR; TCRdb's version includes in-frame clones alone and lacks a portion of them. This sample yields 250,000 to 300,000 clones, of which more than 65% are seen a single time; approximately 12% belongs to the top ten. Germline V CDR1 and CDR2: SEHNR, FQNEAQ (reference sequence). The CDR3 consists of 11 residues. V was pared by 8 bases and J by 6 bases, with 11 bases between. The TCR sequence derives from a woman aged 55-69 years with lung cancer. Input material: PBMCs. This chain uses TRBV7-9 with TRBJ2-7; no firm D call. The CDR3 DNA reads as TGTGCCAGCCGTGGATTCGGCGAGCAGTACTTC. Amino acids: CASRGFGEQYF.